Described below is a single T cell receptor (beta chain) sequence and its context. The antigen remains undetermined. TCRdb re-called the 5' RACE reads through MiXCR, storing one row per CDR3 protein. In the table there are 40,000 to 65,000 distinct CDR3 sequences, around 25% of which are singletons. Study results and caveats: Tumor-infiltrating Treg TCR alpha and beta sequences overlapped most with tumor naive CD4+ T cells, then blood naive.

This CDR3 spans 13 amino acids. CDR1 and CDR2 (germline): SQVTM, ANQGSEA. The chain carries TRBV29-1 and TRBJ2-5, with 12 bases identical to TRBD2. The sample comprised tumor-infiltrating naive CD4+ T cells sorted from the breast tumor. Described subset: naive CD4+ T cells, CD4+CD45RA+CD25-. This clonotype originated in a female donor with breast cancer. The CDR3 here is CPASGRGQETQYF. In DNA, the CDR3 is TGCCCGGCTAGCGGGAGGGGGCAAGAGACCCAGTACTTC.